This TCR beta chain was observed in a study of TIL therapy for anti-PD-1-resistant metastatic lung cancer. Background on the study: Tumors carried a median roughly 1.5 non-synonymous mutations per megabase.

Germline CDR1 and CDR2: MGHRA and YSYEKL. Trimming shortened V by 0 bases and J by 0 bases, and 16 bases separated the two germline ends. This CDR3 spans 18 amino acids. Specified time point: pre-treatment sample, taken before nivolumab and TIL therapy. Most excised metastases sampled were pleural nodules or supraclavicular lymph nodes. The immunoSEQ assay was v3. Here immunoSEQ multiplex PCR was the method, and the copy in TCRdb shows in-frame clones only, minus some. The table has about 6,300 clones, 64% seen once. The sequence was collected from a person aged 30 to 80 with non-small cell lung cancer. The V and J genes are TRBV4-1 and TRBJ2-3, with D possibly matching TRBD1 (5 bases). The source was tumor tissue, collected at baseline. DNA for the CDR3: TGCGCCAGCAGCCAAGAATTTAAGGGGTCAGCTAGCACAGATACGCAGTATTTT. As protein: CASSQEFKGSASTDTQYF.